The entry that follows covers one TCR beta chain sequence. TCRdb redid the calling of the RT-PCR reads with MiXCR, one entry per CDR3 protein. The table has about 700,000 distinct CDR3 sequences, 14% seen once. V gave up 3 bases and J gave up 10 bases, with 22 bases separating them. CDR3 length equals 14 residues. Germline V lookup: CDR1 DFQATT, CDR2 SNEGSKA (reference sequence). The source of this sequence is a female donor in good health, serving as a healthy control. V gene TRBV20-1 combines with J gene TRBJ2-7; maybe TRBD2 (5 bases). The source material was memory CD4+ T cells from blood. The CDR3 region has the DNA TGCAGTGCTAGGCCCCCACTACAGAACGGGGATCAGTACTTC. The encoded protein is CSARPPLQNGDQYF.